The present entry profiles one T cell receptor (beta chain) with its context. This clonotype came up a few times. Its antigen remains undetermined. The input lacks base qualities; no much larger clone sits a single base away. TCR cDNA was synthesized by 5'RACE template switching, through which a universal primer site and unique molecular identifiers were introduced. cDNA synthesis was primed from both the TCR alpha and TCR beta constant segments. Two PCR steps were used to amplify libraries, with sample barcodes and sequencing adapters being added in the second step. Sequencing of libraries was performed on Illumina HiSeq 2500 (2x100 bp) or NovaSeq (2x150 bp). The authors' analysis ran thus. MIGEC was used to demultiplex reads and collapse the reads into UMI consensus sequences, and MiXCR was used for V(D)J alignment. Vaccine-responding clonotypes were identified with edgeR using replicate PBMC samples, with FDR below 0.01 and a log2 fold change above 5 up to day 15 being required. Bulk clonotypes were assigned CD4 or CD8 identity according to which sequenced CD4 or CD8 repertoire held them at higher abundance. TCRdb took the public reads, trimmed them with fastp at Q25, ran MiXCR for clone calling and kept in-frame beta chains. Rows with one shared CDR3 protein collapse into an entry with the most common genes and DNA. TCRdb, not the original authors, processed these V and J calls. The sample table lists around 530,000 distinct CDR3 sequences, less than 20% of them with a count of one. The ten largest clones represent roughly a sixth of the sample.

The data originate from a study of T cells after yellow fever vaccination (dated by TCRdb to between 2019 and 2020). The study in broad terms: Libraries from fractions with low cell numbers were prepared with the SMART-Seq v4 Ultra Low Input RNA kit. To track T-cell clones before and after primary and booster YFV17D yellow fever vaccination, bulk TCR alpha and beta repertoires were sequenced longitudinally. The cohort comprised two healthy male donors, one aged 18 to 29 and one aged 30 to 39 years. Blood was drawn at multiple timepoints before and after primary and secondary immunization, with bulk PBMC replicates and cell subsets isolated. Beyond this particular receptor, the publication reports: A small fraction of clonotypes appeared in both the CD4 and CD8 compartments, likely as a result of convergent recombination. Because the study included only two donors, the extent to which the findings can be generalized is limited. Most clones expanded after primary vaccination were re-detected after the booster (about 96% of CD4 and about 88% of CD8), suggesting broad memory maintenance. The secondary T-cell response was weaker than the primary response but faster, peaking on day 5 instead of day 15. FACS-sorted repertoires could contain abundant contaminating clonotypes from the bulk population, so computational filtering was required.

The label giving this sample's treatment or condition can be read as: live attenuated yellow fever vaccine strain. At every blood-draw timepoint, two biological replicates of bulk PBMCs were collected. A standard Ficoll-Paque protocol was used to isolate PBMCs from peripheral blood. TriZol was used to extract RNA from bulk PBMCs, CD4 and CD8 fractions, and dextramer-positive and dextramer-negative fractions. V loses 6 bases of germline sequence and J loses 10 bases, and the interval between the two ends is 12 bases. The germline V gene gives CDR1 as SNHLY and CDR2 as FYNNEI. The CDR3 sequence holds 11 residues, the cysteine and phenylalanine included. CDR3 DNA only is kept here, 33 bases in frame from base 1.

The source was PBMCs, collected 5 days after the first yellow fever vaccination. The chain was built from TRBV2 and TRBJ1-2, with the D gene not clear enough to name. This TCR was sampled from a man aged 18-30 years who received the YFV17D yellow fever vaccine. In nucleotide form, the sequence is TGTGCCAGCAGGGGAGTTGTTGTCTACACCTTC. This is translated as CASRGVVVYTF. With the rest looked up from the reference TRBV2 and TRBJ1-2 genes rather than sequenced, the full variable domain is EPEVTQTPSHQVTQMGQEVILRCVPISNHLYFYWYRQILGQKVEFLVSFYNNEISEKSEIFDDQFSVERPDGSNFTLKIRSTKLEDSAMYFCASRGVVVYTFGSGTRLTVV.